The entry below gives a single T cell receptor (beta chain) sequence along with its context. Its matching antigen is unknown. The data originate from a study of cytomegalovirus exposure and HLA in healthy donors. General study points: The authors enumerated some 160 TCR beta chains as linked to cytomegalovirus. The sole available immune exposure information was CMV serostatus. Reports state that TCR beta sequences accurately predicted most subjects' HLA-A and HLA-B alleles.

The PCR ran on 60 Vbeta and 13 Jbeta primers. The table came from immunoSEQ multiplex PCR; TCRdb's copy has only in-frame clones and leaves some out. The sample has 80,000 to 100,000 clones, 69% seen once. Germline V gene sequence: CDR1 KGHSH, CDR2 LQKENI. The V and J ends lost 3 bases and 3 bases respectively, with 11 bases between them. The CDR3 sequence is 14 residues long. The rearrangement links TRBV18 to TRBJ2-5, with a weak D call TRBD2 (5 bases). The source material was PBMCs. The source of this sequence is a female donor in good health and CMV-seronegative. The chain's CDR3 is CASSPPLAKETQYF. Here the CDR3 DNA reads TGTGCCAGCTCACCCCCCCTAGCCAAAGAGACCCAGTACTTC.